The present T cell receptor (beta chain) was sequenced within a study of OX40 agonist ivuxolimab in advanced cancers. Study overall: A partial response was reached by three patients: one with hepatocellular carcinoma and two with cutaneous melanoma.

Clones were read by immunoSEQ multiplex PCR, and TCRdb kept only the in-frame ones, dropping some. The sample has 40,000 to 45,000 clones, just under 90% seen once; the top ten hold 6%. A word on this clone: What it binds is unknown.

Trimming at V came to 0 bases and at J to 4 bases, leaving 8 bases not matched to a gene. Germline lookup yields CDR1 LGHNA and CDR2 YNFKEQ. This CDR3 is built from 18 residues. Study-level points and caveats: There were, on average, more expanded clones in CD8+ T cells than in CD4+. At doses 0.1 to 3.0 mg/kg, CD4+ and CD8+ clones expanded.

On cycle 4 day 1 and cycle 7 day 1, as well as at baseline, blood was sampled. Sequenced here: CD4+ or CD8+ T cells sorted from blood, sampled in a trial of the OX40 agonist ivuxolimab. The sequence was collected from an adult with an advanced solid tumor such as melanoma, head and neck, liver or kidney cancer. This chain connects TRBV4-2 to TRBJ1-6; 8 nucleotides line up with TRBD1. CDR3: CASSQDRTGYGYNSPLHF. In nucleotides, the CDR3 is TGTGCCAGCAGCCAAGACCGGACAGGGTACGGATATAATTCACCCCTCCACTTT.